These 9 T cell receptor beta chains originate from one sample sequenced in a study of blood T cell repertoires in COVID-19. Here immunoSEQ multiplex PCR was the method, and the copy in TCRdb shows in-frame clones only, minus some. The sample holds approximately 310,000 clones, approximately 83% seen once. Input material: PBMCs or T cells enriched from blood (not recorded which). These TCRs come from a man younger than 45 who had recovered from COVID-19.

The rearrangement joins TRBV27 to TRBJ2-7; TRBD1 agrees at 7 bases. CDR1 and CDR2 (germline): MNHEY, SMNVEV (reference sequence). The length of the CDR3 is 14 residues. J was trimmed by 0 bases and V by 4 bases; bases with no gene match: 3. CDR3 coding DNA: TGTGCCAGCAGTTGGGACAGCAGCTCCTACGAGCAGTACTTC. Translation: CASSWDSSSYEQYF.

The rearrangement uses TRBV5-4 and TRBJ2-2; D is undetermined. The V and J ends lost 2 bases and 8 bases respectively, with 10 bases between them. The V gene's germline CDR1 is SGHNT and CDR2 YYREEE (reference sequence). CDR3 length: 13 amino acids. CDR3 loop: CASSLTGNGELFF. The DNA for the CDR3 is TGTGCCAGCAGCTTAACGGGTAATGGGGAGCTGTTTTTT.

V usage is TRBV7-8 and J usage is TRBJ1-1; tentatively, D is TRBD1 (6 bases). V lost 5 bases, J lost 4 bases, and 20 bases lay in between. The CDR3 contains 16 residues. Germline assignment: CDR1 SGHVS and CDR2 FQNEAQ. This CDR3 is CASSPRRDLRGTEAFF. The CDR3 nucleotides are TGTGCCAGCAGCCCGCGCCGGGACCTCAGGGGCACTGAAGCTTTCTTT.

The chain employs TRBV5-1 and TRBJ2-3, with a possible D match to TRBD2 (5 bases). CDR1 SGHRS and CDR2 YFSETQ come from the germline V gene. This CDR3 is built from 14 residues. V lost 0 bases and J 3 bases, leaving 8 bases between the germline ends. CDR3 protein: CASSLGGSTDTQYF. The CDR3 coding sequence is TGCGCCAGCAGCTTGGGAGGGTCTACAGATACGCAGTATTTT.

This clone came up a few times. The chain has TRBV20-1 and TRBJ2-7; 11 bases are a match to TRBD2. Germline loops: CDR1 DFQATT, CDR2 SNEGSKA (reference sequence). The trim removed 3 bases at V and 5 bases at J, leaving 12 bases unmatched. CDR3 size: 16 residues. The chain's CDR3 is CSASALAGGSPHEQYF. CDR3 DNA: TGCAGTGCTAGTGCCCTAGCGGGGGGATCGCCCCACGAGCAGTACTTC.

The chain carries TRBV5-6 and TRBJ1-5, with a tentative D call TRBD1 (6 bases). The CDR3 sequence is 15 residues long. The germline V and J ends were trimmed by 1 base and 7 bases, with 15 bases remaining between them. Germline assignment: CDR1 SGHDT and CDR2 YYEEEE. The CDR3 spells CASSLRMWGQQPQHF. In nucleotides, the CDR3 is TGTGCCAGCAGCTTGAGGATGTGGGGGCAGCAGCCCCAGCATTTT.

CDR3 bases: TGTGCCAGCAGAGAGGGGGCCAACCAAGAGACCCAGTACTTC. Translation: CASREGANQETQYF. V and J are TRBV2 and TRBJ2-5, with 7 bases lining up with TRBD1. The trim removed 6 bases at V and 0 bases at J, leaving 4 bases unmatched. The CDR3 is 14 residues long. Per germline, CDR1 SNHLY and CDR2 FYNNEI.

The rearrangement uses TRBV24-1 and TRBJ1-2; 7 bases match TRBD1. The CDR3 has 13 residues. V trimming: 3 bases; J trimming: 5 bases; junction bases outside the gene matches: 2. CDR1 is KGHDR and CDR2 is SFDVKD in the germline V gene. Here the CDR3 DNA reads TGTGCCACCAGTGATGAACAGGGGTATGGCTACACCTTC. Encoded protein: CATSDEQGYGYTF.

V gene TRBV4-2 combines with J gene TRBJ1-2; D may be TRBD1 (6 bases). V lost 1 base to trimming and J lost 2 bases, with 11 bases between them. This CDR3 is built from 15 residues. CDR1 and CDR2 from the germline V gene are LGHNA and YNFKEQ. CDR3 bases: TGTGCCAGCAGCCAAGCAGGGGTAGGGAACTATGGCTACACCTTC. It codes for CASSQAGVGNYGYTF.